A single T cell receptor beta chain is shown here with its context. This specimen belongs to a study of cytomegalovirus exposure and HLA in healthy donors. Use of 60 Vbeta and 13 Jbeta primers characterized the PCR. Authors' analysis steps: Roughly 11 million shared chains were among around 80 million unique TCR beta chains counted in a later analysis. Only in-frame clones appear in the TCRdb table, and some are missing; sequencing was by immunoSEQ multiplex PCR. That table supplies the V and J calls and clone size; D and trimming were determined from the DNA. The sample has 160,000 or so clones, approximately 80% seen once. The CDR3 length is 13 residues. CDR1 and CDR2 (germline): SGHTA, FQGNSA. Trimming removed 5 bases from V and 5 bases from J, with 10 bases in between.

The clonotype comes from a man younger than 40 in good health and CMV-seronegative. Sequencing input: PBMCs. The rearrangement uses TRBV7-2 and TRBJ1-5; D perhaps matches TRBD1 (6 bases). CDR3 amino acids: CASSPGTHQPQHF. The CDR3 nucleotides read TGTGCCAGCAGCCCGGGGACACATCAGCCCCAGCATTTT.